This is a list of T cell receptor beta chains from one sample in a study of T cell changes during pregnancy in multiple sclerosis. The protocol was immunoSEQ multiplex PCR, while the TCRdb copy is restricted to in-frame clones and leaves out a portion. Of several thousand clones listed, 70% to 90% are singletons. The sequencing here drew on CD8+ T cells from peripheral blood mononuclear cells, taken in the first trimester of pregnancy. The receptors were sampled from a female donor in good health, enrolled as a control in a pregnancy study. The conserved cysteine and the conserved F or W are not part of the CDR3 here. The D gene is left open where the match is weak.

j_call v_call d_call cdr3_aa
TRBJ2-5 TRBV7-9 - ASARGVRTQY
TRBJ1-1 TRBV19 TRBD1 ASSLETGTRNTEAF
TRBJ2-2 TRBV2 - ASSSQKVSPGELF
TRBJ2-7 TRBV19 - ASIGQTSYEQY
TRBJ2-7 TRBV27 - ASSLEGYEQY
TRBJ2-7 TRBV21-1 - ASSAVAGTAYEQY
TRBJ1-1 TRBV5-8 TRBD1 ASNFGTGSEAF
TRBJ2-7 TRBV27 TRBD1 ASGQGTYEQY
TRBJ2-1 TRBV7-9 - ATSGARGSSYNEQF
TRBJ2-1 TRBV9 TRBD2 ASSRAGLTNEQF
TRBJ2-7 TRBV29-1 - SVVDSYEQY
TRBJ2-5 TRBV6-4 TRBD1 ASSPGQGEQETQY
TRBJ1-5 TRBV6-1 - ASSEVLGGTGQPQH
TRBJ2-7 TRBV19 - ASTAGQASSYEQY
TRBJ1-1 TRBV9 TRBD1 ASSDPGGLAF
TRBJ2-7 TRBV7-9 - ASSPYSYEQY
TRBJ1-5 TRBV2 TRBD1 ASSTTGARWDQPQH
TRBJ2-5 TRBV20-1 - SARDLETQY
TRBJ2-1 TRBV5-4 TRBD2 ASSLLTSVYNEQF
TRBJ2-7 TRBV13 TRBD2 ASSAWGGVSPYEQY
TRBJ2-2 TRBV29-1 - SVPRASVNTGELF
TRBJ2-2 TRBV5-1 TRBD2 ASSLEQREASGELF
TRBJ2-1 TRBV4-2 - ASSQEGLSEAYNEQF
TRBJ2-3 TRBV5-1 TRBD2 ASSHPSGVFTDTQY
TRBJ2-7 TRBV5-4 TRBD1 ASSQPSGTGGYEQY